This T cell receptor beta chain emerged from a study of blood T cell repertoires in COVID-19. The overall study: The United States, Italy and Spain supplied acute and convalescent COVID-19 samples. T cells, B-cell-depleted T cells, or PBMCs supplied cDNA or gDNA.

In the source study's methods: Nucleated cell counts were estimated from reference gene primer amplification. Libraries were prepared by immunoSEQ multiplex PCR; TCRdb keeps only in-frame clonotypes and omits some of them. The V and J calls and clone size are taken from that table; D and trimming were inferred from the DNA. This table holds some 73,000 clones, approximately 89% found once. After removal of 4 bases from V and 4 bases from J, the junction contained 10 bases not matched to a gene. CDR1 is MNHEY and CDR2 is SVGAGI in the germline V gene. The length of the CDR3 is 16 residues. This clonotype was obtained from a woman aged 60-75 years with acute or convalescent COVID-19. J is TRBJ2-7 and V is TRBV6-5; 10 bases line up with TRBD1. The sample taken for sequencing was peripheral blood. The CDR3 bases are TGTGCCAGCAGTTCGCCCCATCGACAGGGGGCTTACGAGCAGTACTTC. Translated, it gives CASSSPHRQGAYEQYF.